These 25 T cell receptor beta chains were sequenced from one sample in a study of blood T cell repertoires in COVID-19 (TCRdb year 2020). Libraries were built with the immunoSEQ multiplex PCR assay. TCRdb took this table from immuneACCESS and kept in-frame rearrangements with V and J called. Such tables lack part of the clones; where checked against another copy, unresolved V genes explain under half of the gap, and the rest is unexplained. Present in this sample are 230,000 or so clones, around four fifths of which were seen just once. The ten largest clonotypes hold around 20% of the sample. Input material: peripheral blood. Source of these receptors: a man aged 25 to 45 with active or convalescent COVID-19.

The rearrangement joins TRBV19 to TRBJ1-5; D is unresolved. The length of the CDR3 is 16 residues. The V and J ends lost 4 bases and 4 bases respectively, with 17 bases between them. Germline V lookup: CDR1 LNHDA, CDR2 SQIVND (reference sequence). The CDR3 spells CASSRSNIDLNQPQHF. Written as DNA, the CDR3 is TGTGCCAGTAGTAGATCCAACATCGATCTTAATCAGCCCCAGCATTTT.

The CDR3 reads CASSQDAQGAEKLFF. The CDR3 DNA reads as TGCGCCAGCAGCCAAGACGCGCAGGGGGCCGAAAAACTGTTTTTT. V usage is TRBV4-3 and J usage is TRBJ1-4; 8 bases are shared with TRBD1. The length of the CDR3 is 15 residues. Germline lookup yields CDR1 LGHNA and CDR2 YSLEER. V lost 0 bases to trimming and J lost 8 bases; unmatched junction nucleotides: 5.

The CDR3 DNA reads TGTGCCAGCAGCTCCCCGGTTCGGGAGAATGAGCAGTTCTTC. This translates into CASSSPVRENEQFF. The rearrangement joins TRBV7-3 to TRBJ2-1, with D perhaps TRBD2 (6 bases). Germline lookup yields CDR1 SGHTA and CDR2 FQGTGA. The CDR3 loop spans 14 amino acids. V was cut by 4 bases and J by 7 bases, with 14 bases left in between.

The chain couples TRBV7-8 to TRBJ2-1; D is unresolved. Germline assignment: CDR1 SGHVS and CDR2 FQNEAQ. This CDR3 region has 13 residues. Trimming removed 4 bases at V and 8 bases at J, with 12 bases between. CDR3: CASSSSRRYEQFF. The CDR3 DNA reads TGTGCCAGCAGCTCCTCGCGGCGCTATGAGCAGTTCTTC.

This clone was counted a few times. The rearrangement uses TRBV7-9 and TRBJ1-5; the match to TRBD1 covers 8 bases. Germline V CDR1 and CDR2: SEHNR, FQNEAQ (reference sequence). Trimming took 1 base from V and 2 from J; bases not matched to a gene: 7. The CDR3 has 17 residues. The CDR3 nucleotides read TGTGCCAGCAGCTTAGGTGCAGGGGGCAGGGGCAATCAGCCCCAGCATTTT. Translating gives CASSLGAGGRGNQPQHF.

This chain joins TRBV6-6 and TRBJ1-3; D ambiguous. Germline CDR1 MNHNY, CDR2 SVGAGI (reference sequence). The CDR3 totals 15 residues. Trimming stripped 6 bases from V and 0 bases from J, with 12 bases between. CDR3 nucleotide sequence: TGTGCCAGCAGCGGAACTTGGAGCTCTGGAAACACCATATATTTT. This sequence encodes CASSGTWSSGNTIYF.

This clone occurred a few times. The CDR3: CASSRAGGPDEQFF. The CDR3, as DNA: TGTGCCAGTAGTAGAGCGGGGGGGCCGGATGAGCAGTTCTTC. The chain has TRBV19 and TRBJ2-1, with 10 bases aligning to TRBD2. The ends lost 4 bases at V and 8 bases at J; junction bases unmatched: 5. CDR3 length: 14 amino acids. The germline gives CDR1 LNHDA, CDR2 SQIVND (reference sequence).

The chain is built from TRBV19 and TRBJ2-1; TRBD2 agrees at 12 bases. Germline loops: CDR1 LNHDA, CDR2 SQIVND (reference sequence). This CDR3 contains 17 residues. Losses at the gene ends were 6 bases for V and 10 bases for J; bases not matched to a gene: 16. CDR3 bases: TGTGCCAGTAGCCCACAGGCCCGGGGACTAGCGGGCGGGGAGCAGTTCTTC. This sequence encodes CASSPQARGLAGGEQFF.

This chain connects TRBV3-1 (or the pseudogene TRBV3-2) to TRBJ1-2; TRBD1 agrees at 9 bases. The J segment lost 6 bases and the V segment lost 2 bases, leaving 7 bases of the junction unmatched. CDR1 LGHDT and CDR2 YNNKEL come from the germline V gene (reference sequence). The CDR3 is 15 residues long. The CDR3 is CASSQLIQGAHGYTF. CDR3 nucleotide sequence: TGTGCCAGCAGCCAATTGATACAGGGGGCGCATGGCTACACCTTC.

CDR3 nucleotide sequence: TGTGCCAGTAGTATCGGGGCTAGCGGGACGGGGTGGGATGAGCAGTTCTTC. Protein sequence: CASSIGASGTGWDEQFF. The chain has TRBV19 and TRBJ2-1, with 9 bases fitting TRBD2. CDR1 is LNHDA, CDR2 SQIVND, per germline (reference sequence). The V and J ends lost 3 bases and 8 bases, in that order; junction bases with no gene match: 14. The CDR3 is 17 amino acids.

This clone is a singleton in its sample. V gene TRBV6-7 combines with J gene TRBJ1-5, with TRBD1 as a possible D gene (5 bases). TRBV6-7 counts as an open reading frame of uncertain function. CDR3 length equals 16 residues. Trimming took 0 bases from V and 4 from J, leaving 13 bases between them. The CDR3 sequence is CASSYSGGGGNQPQHF. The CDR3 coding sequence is TGTGCCAGCAGTTACTCAGGAGGCGGGGGGAATCAGCCCCAGCATTTT.

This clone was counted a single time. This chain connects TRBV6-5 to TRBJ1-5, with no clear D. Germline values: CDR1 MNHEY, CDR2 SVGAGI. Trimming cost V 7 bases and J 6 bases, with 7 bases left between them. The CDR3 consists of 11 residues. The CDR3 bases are TGTGCCAGCACCCCCAGTCAGCCCCAGCATTTT. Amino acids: CASTPSQPQHF.

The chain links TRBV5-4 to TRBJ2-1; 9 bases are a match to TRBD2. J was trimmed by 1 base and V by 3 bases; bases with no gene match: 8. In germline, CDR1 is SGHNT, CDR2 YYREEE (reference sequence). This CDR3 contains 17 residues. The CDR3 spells CASSSGGLAGSYNEQFF. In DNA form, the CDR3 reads TGTGCCAGCAGCTCAGGGGGGCTAGCGGGGTCCTACAATGAGCAGTTCTTC. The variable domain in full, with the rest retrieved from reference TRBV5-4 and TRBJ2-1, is ETGVTQSPTHLIKTRGQQVTLRCSSQSGHNTVSWYQQALGQGPQFIFQYYREEENGRGNFPPRFSGLQFPNYSSELNVNALELDDSALYLCASSSGGLAGSYNEQFFGPGTRLTVL.

As DNA, the CDR3 is TGTGCCAGCAGCCTCCGCCCCGGGACAGGGAAACTCGAGCAGTACTTC. Translating it yields CASSLRPGTGKLEQYF. The chain employs TRBV27 and TRBJ2-7; TRBD1 matches at 9 bases. The CDR3 loop spans 16 amino acids. The germline V gene encodes CDR1 MNHEY and CDR2 SMNVEV (reference sequence). J gave up 6 bases and V 6 bases, and 15 bases lay outside the gene matches.

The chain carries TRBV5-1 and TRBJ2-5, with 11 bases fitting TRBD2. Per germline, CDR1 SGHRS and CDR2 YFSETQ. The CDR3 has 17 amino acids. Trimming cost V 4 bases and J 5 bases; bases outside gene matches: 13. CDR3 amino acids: CASSKIPGLAVRETQYF. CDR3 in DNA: TGCGCCAGCAGCAAAATACCGGGACTAGCGGTTCGGGAGACCCAGTACTTC.

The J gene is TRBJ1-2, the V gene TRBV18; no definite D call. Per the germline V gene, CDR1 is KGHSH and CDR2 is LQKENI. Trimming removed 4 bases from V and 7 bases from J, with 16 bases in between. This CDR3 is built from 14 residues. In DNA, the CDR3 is TGTGCCAGCTCACAGACGGTAGGAAACAGTGGCTACACCTTC. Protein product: CASSQTVGNSGYTF.

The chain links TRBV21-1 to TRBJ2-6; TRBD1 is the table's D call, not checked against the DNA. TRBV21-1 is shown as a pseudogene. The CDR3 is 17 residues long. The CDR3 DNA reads TGTGCCAGCAGCCGACATGGTTTCCTCTCTGGGGCCAACGTCCTGACTTTC. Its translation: CASSRHGFLSGANVLTF.

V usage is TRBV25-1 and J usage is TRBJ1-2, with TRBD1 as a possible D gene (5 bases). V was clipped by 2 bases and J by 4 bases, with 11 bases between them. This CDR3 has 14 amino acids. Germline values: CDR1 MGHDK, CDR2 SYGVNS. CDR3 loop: CASSERGRSYGYTF. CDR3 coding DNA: TGTGCCAGCAGTGAAAGGGGTCGTAGCTATGGCTACACCTTC.

Written as DNA, the CDR3 is TGTGCCTGGATATCCGAGAACTATGGCTACACCTTC. It is translated as CAWISENYGYTF. The chain combines TRBV30 with TRBJ1-2; D is ambiguous. Deletions cut 4 bases from V and 2 bases from J, with 8 bases between. The CDR3 runs to 12 residues. Looked up from germline, CDR1 is GTSNPN and CDR2 is SVGIG (reference sequence).

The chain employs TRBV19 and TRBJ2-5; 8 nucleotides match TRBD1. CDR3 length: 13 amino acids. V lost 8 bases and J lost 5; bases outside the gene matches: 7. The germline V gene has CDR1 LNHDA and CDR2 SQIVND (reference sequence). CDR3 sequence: CASSDRERETQYF. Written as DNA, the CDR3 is TGTGCCAGTTCGGACAGGGAGCGGGAGACCCAGTACTTC.

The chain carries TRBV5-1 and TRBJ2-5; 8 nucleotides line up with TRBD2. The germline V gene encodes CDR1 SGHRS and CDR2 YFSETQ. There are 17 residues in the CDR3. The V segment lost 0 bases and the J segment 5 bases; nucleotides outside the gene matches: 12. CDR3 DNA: TGCGCCAGCAGCTTGGTACGGCCCCAGCGGGAGTTCGAGACCCAGTACTTC. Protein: CASSLVRPQREFETQYF.

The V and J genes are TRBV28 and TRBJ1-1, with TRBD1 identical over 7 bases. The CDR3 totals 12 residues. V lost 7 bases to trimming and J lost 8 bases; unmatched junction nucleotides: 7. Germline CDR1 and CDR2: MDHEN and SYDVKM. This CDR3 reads CASNRGTLEAFF. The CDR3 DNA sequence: TGTGCCAGCAACAGGGGAACCTTGGAAGCTTTCTTT.

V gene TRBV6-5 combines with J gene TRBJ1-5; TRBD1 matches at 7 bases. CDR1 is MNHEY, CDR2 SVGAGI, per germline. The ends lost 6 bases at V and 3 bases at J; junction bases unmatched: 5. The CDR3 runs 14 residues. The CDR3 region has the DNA TGTGCCAGCAGCGACGACAGGGACAATCAGCCCCAGCATTTT. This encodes CASSDDRDNQPQHF.

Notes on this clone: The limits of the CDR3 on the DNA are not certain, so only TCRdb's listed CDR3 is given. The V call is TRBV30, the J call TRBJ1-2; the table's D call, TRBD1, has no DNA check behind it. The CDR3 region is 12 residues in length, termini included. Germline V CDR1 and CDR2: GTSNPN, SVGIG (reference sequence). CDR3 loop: CAWSVGQGNNTF.

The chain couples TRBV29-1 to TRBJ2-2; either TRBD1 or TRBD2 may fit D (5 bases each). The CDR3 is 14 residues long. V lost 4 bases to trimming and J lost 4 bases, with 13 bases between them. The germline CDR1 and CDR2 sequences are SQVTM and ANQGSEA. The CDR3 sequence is CSVGEGRGTGELFF. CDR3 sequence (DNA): TGCAGCGTTGGAGAGGGAAGGGGCACCGGGGAGCTGTTTTTT.